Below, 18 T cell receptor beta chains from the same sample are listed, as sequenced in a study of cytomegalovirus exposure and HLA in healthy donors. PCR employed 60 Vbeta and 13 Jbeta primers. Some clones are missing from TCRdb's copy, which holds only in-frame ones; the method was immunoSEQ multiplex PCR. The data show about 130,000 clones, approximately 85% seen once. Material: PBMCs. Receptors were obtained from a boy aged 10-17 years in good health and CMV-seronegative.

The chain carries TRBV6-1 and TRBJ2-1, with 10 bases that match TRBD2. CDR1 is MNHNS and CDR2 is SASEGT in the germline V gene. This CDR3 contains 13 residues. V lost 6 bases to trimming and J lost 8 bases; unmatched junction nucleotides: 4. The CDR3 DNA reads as TGTGCCAGCAGAGCGGGAGGGGGACATGAGCAGTTCTTC. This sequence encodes CASRAGGGHEQFF.

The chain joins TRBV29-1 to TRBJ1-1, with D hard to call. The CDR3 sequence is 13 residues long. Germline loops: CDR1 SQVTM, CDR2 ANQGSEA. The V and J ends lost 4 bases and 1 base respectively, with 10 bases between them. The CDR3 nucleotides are TGCAGCGTTGTAACGTACAGGAACACTGAAGCTTTCTTT. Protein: CSVVTYRNTEAFF.

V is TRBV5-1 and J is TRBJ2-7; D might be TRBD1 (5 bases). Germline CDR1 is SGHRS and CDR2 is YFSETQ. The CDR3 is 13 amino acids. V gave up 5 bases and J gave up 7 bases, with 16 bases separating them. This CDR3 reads CASSSTQGSEQYF. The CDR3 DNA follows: TGCGCCAGCAGTTCTACCCAGGGCAGTGAGCAGTACTTC.

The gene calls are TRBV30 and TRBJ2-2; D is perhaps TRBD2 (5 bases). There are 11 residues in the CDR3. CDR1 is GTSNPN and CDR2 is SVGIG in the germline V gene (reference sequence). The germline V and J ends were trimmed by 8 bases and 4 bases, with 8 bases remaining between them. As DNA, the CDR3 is TGTGCCGGAACTAGCACCGGGGAGCTGTTTTTT. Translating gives CAGTSTGELFF.

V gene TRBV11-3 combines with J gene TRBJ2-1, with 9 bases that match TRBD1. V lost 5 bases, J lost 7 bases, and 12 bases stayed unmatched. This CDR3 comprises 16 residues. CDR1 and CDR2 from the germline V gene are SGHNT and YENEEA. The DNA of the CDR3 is TGTGCCAGCAGCCAACGGACAGGGGCAGAGCTTAATGAGCAGTTCTTC. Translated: CASSQRTGAELNEQFF. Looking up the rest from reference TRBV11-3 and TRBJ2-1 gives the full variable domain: EAGVVQSPRYKIIEKKQPVAFWCNPISGHNTLYWYLQNLGQGPELLIRYENEEAVDDSQLPKDRFSAERLKGVDSTLKIQPAELGDSAVYLCASSQRTGAELNEQFFGPGTRLTVL.

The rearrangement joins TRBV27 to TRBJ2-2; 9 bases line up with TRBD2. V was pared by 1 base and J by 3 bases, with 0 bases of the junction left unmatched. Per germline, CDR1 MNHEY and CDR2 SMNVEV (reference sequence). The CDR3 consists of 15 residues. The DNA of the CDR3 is TGTGCCAGCAGTTTATTAGCGGGAGACACCGGGGAGCTGTTTTTT. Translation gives CASSLLAGDTGELFF.

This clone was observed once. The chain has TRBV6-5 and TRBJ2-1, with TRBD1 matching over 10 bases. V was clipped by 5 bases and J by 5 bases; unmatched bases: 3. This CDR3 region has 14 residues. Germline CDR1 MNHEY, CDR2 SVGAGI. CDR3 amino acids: CASSPGTGDNEQFF. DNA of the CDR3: TGTGCCAGCAGTCCCGGGACAGGGGACAATGAGCAGTTCTTC.

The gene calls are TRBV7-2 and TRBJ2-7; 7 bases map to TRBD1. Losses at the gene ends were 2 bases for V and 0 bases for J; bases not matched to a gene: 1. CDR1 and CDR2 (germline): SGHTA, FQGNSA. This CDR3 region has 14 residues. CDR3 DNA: TGTGCCAGCAGCTTAACAGGGGCCTCCTACGAGCAGTACTTC. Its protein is CASSLTGASYEQYF.

This chain's CDR3 is CASSKGQLHSGANVLTF. In nucleotides, the CDR3 is TGTGCCAGCAGTAAAGGACAGCTTCACTCTGGGGCCAACGTCCTGACTTTC. The V and J genes are TRBV6-1 and TRBJ2-6, with a weak D call TRBD1 (6 bases). Trimming pared 5 bases from V and 0 bases from J, leaving 14 bases between. The CDR3 runs to 17 residues. Per germline, CDR1 MNHNS and CDR2 SASEGT.

CDR3 bases: TGTGCCAGCAGCTCCCACCGGACTAGCGGGGAACACGAGCAGTACTTC. Translating gives CASSSHRTSGEHEQYF. The chain links TRBV7-2 to TRBJ2-7; the match to TRBD2 covers 12 bases. Germline lookup yields CDR1 SGHTA and CDR2 FQGNSA. The CDR3 covers 16 residues. The V segment lost 4 bases and the J segment 5 bases; nucleotides outside the gene matches: 9.

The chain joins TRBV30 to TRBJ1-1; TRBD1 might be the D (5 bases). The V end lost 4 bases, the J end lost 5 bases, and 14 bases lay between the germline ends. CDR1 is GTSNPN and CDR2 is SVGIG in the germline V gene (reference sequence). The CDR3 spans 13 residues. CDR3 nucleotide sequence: TGTGCCTGGATTAGTACAGGATTTACTGAAGCTTTCTTT. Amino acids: CAWISTGFTEAFF.

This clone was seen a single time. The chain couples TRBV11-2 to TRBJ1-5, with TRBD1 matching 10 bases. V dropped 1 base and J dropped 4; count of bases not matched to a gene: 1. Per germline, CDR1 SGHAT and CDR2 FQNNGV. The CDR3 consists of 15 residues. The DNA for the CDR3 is TGTGCCAGCAGCTTAGGACAGGGGGCTAATCAGCCCCAGCATTTT. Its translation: CASSLGQGANQPQHF.

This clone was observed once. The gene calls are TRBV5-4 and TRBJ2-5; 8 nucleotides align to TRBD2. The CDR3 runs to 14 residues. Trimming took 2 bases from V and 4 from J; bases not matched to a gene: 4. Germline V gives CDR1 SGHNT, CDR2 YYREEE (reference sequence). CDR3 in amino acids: CASSFGGALETQYF. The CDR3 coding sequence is TGTGCCAGCAGCTTCGGGGGGGCCTTAGAGACCCAGTACTTC.

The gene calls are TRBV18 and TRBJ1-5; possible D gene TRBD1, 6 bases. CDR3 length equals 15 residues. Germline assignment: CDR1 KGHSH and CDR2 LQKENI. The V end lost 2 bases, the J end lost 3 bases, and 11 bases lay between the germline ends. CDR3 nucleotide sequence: TGTGCCAGCTCACCAGACGGACAGCCCAATCAGCCCCAGCATTTT. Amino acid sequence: CASSPDGQPNQPQHF.

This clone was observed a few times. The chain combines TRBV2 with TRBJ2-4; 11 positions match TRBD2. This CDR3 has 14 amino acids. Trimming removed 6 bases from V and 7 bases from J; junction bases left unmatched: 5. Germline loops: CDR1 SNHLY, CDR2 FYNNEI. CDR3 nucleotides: TGTGCCAGCAGACTAGCGGGAGATTTGAACATTCAGTACTTC. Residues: CASRLAGDLNIQYF.

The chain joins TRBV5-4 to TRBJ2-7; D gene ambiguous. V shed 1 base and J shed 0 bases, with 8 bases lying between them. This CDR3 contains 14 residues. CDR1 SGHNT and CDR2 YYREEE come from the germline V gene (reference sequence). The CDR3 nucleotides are TGTGCCAGCAGCTTGAACCCAGGCTCCTACGAGCAGTACTTC. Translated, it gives CASSLNPGSYEQYF. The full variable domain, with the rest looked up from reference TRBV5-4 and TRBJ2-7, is ETGVTQSPTHLIKTRGQQVTLRCSSQSGHNTVSWYQQALGQGPQFIFQYYREEENGRGNFPPRFSGLQFPNYSSELNVNALELDDSALYLCASSLNPGSYEQYFGPGTRLTVT.

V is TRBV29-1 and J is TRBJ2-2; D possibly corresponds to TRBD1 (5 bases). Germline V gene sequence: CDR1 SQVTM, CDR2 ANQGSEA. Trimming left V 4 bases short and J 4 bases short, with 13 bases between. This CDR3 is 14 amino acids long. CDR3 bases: TGCAGCGTTGTAGGGGAATTTTTCACCGGGGAGCTGTTTTTT. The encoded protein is CSVVGEFFTGELFF.

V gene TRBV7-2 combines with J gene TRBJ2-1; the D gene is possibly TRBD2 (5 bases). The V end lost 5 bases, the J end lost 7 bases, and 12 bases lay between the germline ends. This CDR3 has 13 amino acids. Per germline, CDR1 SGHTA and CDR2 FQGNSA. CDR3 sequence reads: CASSLRSGNEQFF. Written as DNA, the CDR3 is TGTGCCAGCAGCCTTCGATCGGGAAATGAGCAGTTCTTC.